The 28 T cell receptor beta chains below come from one sample, sequenced in a study of T cells in Graves' hyperthyroidism and ophthalmopathy. TCR beta CDR3 region amplification was performed from RNA transcripts. The HTBI primer set was used in a first-round RT-PCR of the TCR CDR3. TCRdb independently ran MiXCR on the multiplex PCR reads; one entry per CDR3 protein. The sample comprises around 600,000 distinct CDR3 sequences, 15% to 20% of which are singletons, and under 3.5% rests with the top ten. Sequenced material: blood. These receptors were obtained from a woman aged 35 to 49 with Graves' ophthalmopathy.

At least ten counts were recorded for this clonotype. The chain combines TRBV27 with TRBJ2-3; TRBD1 matches at 8 bases. The CDR3 runs 15 residues. V dropped 8 bases and J dropped 4; count of bases not matched to a gene: 11. Germline CDR1 reads MNHEY; CDR2 reads SMNVEV (reference sequence). The CDR3 sequence is CASGYPDRAADTQYF. CDR3 in DNA: TGTGCCAGCGGGTACCCGGACAGGGCGGCAGATACGCAGTATTTT.

V and J are TRBV13 and TRBJ2-3, with TRBD2 as a possible D gene (6 bases). The CDR3 runs 15 residues. The V end lost 10 bases, the J end lost 1 base, and 18 bases lay between the germline ends. CDR1 and CDR2 from the germline V gene are PRHDT and FYEKMQ (reference sequence). CDR3 sequence: CATAQEGGGTDTQYF. CDR3 coding DNA: TGTGCCACGGCTCAAGAGGGCGGGGGCACAGATACGCAGTATTTT.

This clonotype occurred many times. This sequence joins TRBV28 and TRBJ2-7; 7 bases are shared with TRBD1. The V gene's germline CDR1 is MDHEN and CDR2 SYDVKM. Unmatched junction bases numbered 11, after V lost 2 bases and J lost 7 bases. The CDR3 totals 15 residues. CDR3 amino acids: CASSLLGTALLEQYF. CDR3 sequence (DNA): TGTGCCAGCAGTTTACTCGGGACAGCCCTCTTAGAGCAGTACTTC.

This rearrangement joins TRBV6-5 to TRBJ2-7; 11 bases agree with TRBD2. CDR3 length equals 15 residues. V lost 2 bases and J lost 4; bases outside the gene matches: 4. Germline values: CDR1 MNHEY, CDR2 SVGAGI. The CDR3 reads CASSYPLAGGYEQYF. The CDR3 DNA reads TGTGCCAGCAGTTACCCCCTAGCGGGAGGTTACGAGCAGTACTTC.

This clonotype was seen repeatedly, ten times or more. This chain uses TRBV3-1 with TRBJ1-5; D unresolved. The germline V gene encodes CDR1 LGHDT and CDR2 YNNKEL (reference sequence). The V end was cut by 1 base, the J end by 6 bases, with 7 bases between. The CDR3 spans 13 residues. CDR3 nucleotide sequence: TGTGCCAGCAGCCAAGGGAGGAGTCAGCCCCAGCATTTT. The encoded protein is CASSQGRSQPQHF.

This rearrangement joins TRBV9 to TRBJ2-3; TRBD2 is a possible D gene (5 bases). Between the trimmed V and J ends, which lost 0 bases and 2 bases, there was a span of 7 bases. Per germline, CDR1 SGDLS and CDR2 YYNGEE. The CDR3 runs 14 residues. CDR3 sequence: CASSVGGLTDTQYF. The CDR3 DNA is TGTGCCAGCAGCGTAGGAGGGCTCACAGATACGCAGTATTTT.

This clonotype has a handful of counts. V usage is TRBV7-9 and J usage is TRBJ1-1, with D maybe TRBD1 (5 bases). Germline V gene data show CDR1 as SEHNR and CDR2 as FQNEAQ (reference sequence). The CDR3 length is 12 residues. V gave up 3 bases and J gave up 10 bases, with 12 bases separating them. The CDR3 bases are TGTGCCAGCAGCTTGCAGGGAGAAGGAGCTTTCTTT. It codes for CASSLQGEGAFF.

This clonotype was seen repeatedly, ten times or more. The chain recombines TRBV6-1 with TRBJ2-5, with 11 bases matching TRBD1. This CDR3 region has 15 residues. With V trimmed by 5 bases and J by 3 bases, 5 bases remained unmatched. Per the germline V gene, CDR1 is MNHNS and CDR2 is SASEGT. The CDR3 reads CASSYGDRGEETQYF. In nucleotides, the CDR3 is TGTGCCAGCAGTTATGGGGACAGGGGGGAAGAGACCCAGTACTTC.

V is TRBV6-1 and J is TRBJ1-1; weak D call: TRBD1 (5 bases). The germline V and J ends were trimmed by 6 bases and 1 base, with 12 bases remaining between them. Germline CDR1 is MNHNS and CDR2 is SASEGT. This CDR3 has 14 residues. The CDR3 spells CASRDGTGNTEAFF. CDR3 nucleotides: TGTGCCAGCAGAGACGGGACGGGGAACACTGAAGCTTTCTTT.

V and J are TRBV19 and TRBJ2-3, with 7 bases that match TRBD1. Germline CDR1 is LNHDA and CDR2 is SQIVND (reference sequence). V was clipped by 10 bases and J by 4 bases; unmatched bases: 8. The CDR3 sequence is 13 residues long. The CDR3 coding sequence is TGTGCCACCCGGGACAGCTACTCAGATACGCAGTATTTT. This gives the protein CATRDSYSDTQYF.

A few counts support this clonotype. The chain combines TRBV30 with TRBJ2-2; D remains unclear. Trimming removed 8 bases from V and 6 bases from J, with 16 bases in between. The germline V gene has CDR1 GTSNPN and CDR2 SVGIG (reference sequence). CDR3 size: 13 residues. In DNA, the CDR3 is TGTGCCGCCGGTCGGCATCACGCCGGGGAGCTGTTTTTT. Its protein is CAAGRHHAGELFF.

This clonotype was detected a few times. The DNA of the CDR3 is TGTGCCAGCTCACCAAAAGGGGAAGGGACCAAAAACATTCAGTACTTC. Translated: CASSPKGEGTKNIQYF. This sequence joins TRBV18 and TRBJ2-4; possibly TRBD1 for D (5 bases). Germline assignment: CDR1 KGHSH and CDR2 LQKENI. The CDR3 consists of 16 residues. Between the trimmed V and J ends, which lost 2 bases and 2 bases, there was a span of 13 bases.

This clonotype was detected a few times. Given a much more abundant clone one base away, this may be a read error. J is TRBJ1-6 and V is TRBV9; maybe TRBD1 (5 bases). Trimming shortened V by 1 base and J by 5 bases, and 10 bases separated the two germline ends. From germline, CDR1 is SGDLS and CDR2 YYNGEE. This CDR3 has 15 amino acids. The CDR3 DNA is TGTGCCAGCAGCGTATGGGGCAGCCATAATTCACCCCTCCACTTT. This gives the protein CASSVWGSHNSPLHF.

Concerning this clonotype itself: A much larger clone sits a single nucleotide away, making a read error possible. The chain is built from TRBV2 and TRBJ2-5, with a weak D call TRBD1 (5 bases). V was shortened by 6 bases and J by 4 bases, with 15 bases between the two germline ends. Germline V gene data show CDR1 as SNHLY and CDR2 as FYNNEI. The CDR3 has 14 amino acids. This CDR3 is CASSWSGASETQYF. CDR3 coding DNA: TGTGCCAGCAGCTGGAGTGGGGCATCAGAGACCCAGTACTTC.

Ten or more counts support this clonotype. This chain joins TRBV12-3 or TRBV12-4 and TRBJ2-3, with no clear D. The V gene lost 6 bases and the J gene lost 8 bases, with 18 bases spanning the gap. CDR3 length: 14 amino acids. CDR3 DNA sequence: TGTGCCAGCAGCGACCCCGCTAAGAAGGGTACGCAGTATTTT. Amino acid sequence: CASSDPAKKGTQYF.

This clonotype was recorded many times. The CDR3 sequence: CASSVLAKNIQYF. The CDR3 nucleotides read TGTGCCAGCAGTGTTCTAGCCAAAAACATTCAGTACTTC. The chain combines TRBV2 with TRBJ2-4; D is uncertain. Per the germline V gene, CDR1 is SNHLY and CDR2 is FYNNEI. The V gene lost 4 bases and the J gene lost 0 bases, with 4 bases spanning the gap. This CDR3 comprises 13 residues.

This clonotype was seen only once. The V and J genes are TRBV20-1 and TRBJ2-3; 9 bases map to TRBD2. There are 14 residues in the CDR3. Trimming cost V 5 bases and J 5 bases; bases outside gene matches: 8. Germline CDR1 reads DFQATT; CDR2 reads SNEGSKA (reference sequence). This CDR3 reads CSADSGREVDTQYF. CDR3 bases: TGCAGTGCTGATAGCGGGAGAGAGGTAGATACGCAGTATTTT.

This clonotype was picked up many times. V gene TRBV30 combines with J gene TRBJ2-2; 7 nucleotides align to TRBD1. Germline CDR1 is GTSNPN and CDR2 is SVGIG (reference sequence). The trim removed 4 bases at V and 1 base at J, leaving 9 bases unmatched. The CDR3 totals 16 residues. CDR3 region: CAWMPPDRLNTGELFF. In DNA form, the CDR3 reads TGTGCCTGGATGCCCCCGGACAGGCTGAACACCGGGGAGCTGTTTTTT.

The V gene is TRBV6-1, the J gene TRBJ1-1, with 8 bases that match TRBD1. The J segment lost 1 base and the V segment lost 6 bases, leaving 4 bases of the junction unmatched. The CDR3 is 14 residues long. Germline loops: CDR1 MNHNS, CDR2 SASEGT. As DNA, the CDR3 is TGTGCCAGCAGAAACAGGGGGACGAACACTGAAGCTTTCTTT. Protein: CASRNRGTNTEAFF.

This clonotype was seen more than once but under ten times. Its ends do not fully match the called genes, so a read error is possible. The gene calls are TRBV11-2 and TRBJ2-1; 9 bases line up with TRBD2. Germline V CDR1 and CDR2: SGHAT, FQNNGV. The CDR3 totals 14 residues. The CDR3 DNA is TGTGCCAACAGCGAGGCGGCGGGAGGGGATGAGCAGTTCTTC. As protein: CANSEAAGGDEQFF.

As to this clonotype: A much larger clone differs from this one at a single base, so this may be a read error. This rearrangement joins TRBV7-9 to TRBJ1-1; D remains ambiguous. This CDR3 comprises 13 residues. Deletions cut 1 base from V and 3 bases from J, with 6 bases between. The germline V gene has CDR1 SEHNR and CDR2 FQNEAQ (reference sequence). CDR3 DNA sequence: TGTGCCAGCAGCTTAGTTTCGGACACTGAAGCTTTCTTT. The encoded protein is CASSLVSDTEAFF.

This clonotype was observed at least ten times. The chain combines TRBV11-2 with TRBJ2-2, with a weak D call TRBD1 (7 bases). Trimming cost V 5 bases and J 7 bases, with 23 bases left between them. The CDR3 is 17 amino acids. CDR1 is SGHAT and CDR2 is FQNNGV in the germline V gene. CDR3 in DNA: TGTGCCAGCAGCCCAGGGGGGCAAACAAGGGTTAGCGGGGAGCTGTTTTTT. Translating gives CASSPGGQTRVSGELFF.

This clonotype showed up just a few times. The chain combines TRBV2 with TRBJ2-7; no clear D. The V and J ends lost 2 bases and 0 bases respectively, with 8 bases between them. Per the germline V gene, CDR1 is SNHLY and CDR2 is FYNNEI. The CDR3 covers 14 residues. In DNA, the CDR3 is TGTGCCAGCAGTGAAACGGGCTACTCCTACGAGCAGTACTTC. As protein: CASSETGYSYEQYF.

This clonotype was detected ten times or more. The V gene is TRBV3-1, the J gene TRBJ2-3; tentatively, D is TRBD1 or TRBD2 (5 bases each). Germline V gene sequence: CDR1 LGHDT, CDR2 YNNKEL (reference sequence). The CDR3 totals 17 residues. Trimming pared 2 bases from V and 1 base from J, leaving 16 bases between. CDR3 sequence reads: CASSQRGTGLGTDTQYF. CDR3 bases: TGTGCCAGCAGCCAAAGGGGCACGGGGCTCGGCACAGATACGCAGTATTTT.

This clonotype was seen many times. V and J are TRBV6-1 and TRBJ2-7, with 7 bases lining up with TRBD2. This CDR3 comprises 14 residues. The ends lost 6 bases at V and 6 bases at J; junction bases unmatched: 11. Germline lookup yields CDR1 MNHNS and CDR2 SASEGT. The CDR3 is CASSRGGQGTEQYF. CDR3 DNA sequence: TGTGCCAGCAGCCGCGGGGGTCAGGGAACCGAGCAGTACTTC.

This clonotype was observed many times. V usage is TRBV19 and J usage is TRBJ1-1; maybe TRBD1 (6 bases). The CDR3 has 13 residues. Trimming cost V 7 bases and J 3 bases, with 12 bases left between them. Germline lookup yields CDR1 LNHDA and CDR2 SQIVND (reference sequence). The CDR3, as DNA: TGTGCCAGTACCTGGGGGCGCGACACTGAAGCTTTCTTT. It codes for CASTWGRDTEAFF.

The chain links TRBV6-1 to TRBJ2-3, with a weak D call TRBD2 (6 bases). Germline V gene sequence: CDR1 MNHNS, CDR2 SASEGT. Trimming removed 4 bases at V and 3 bases at J, with 20 bases between. The CDR3 has 17 amino acids. The CDR3 DNA is TGTGCCAGCAGTGTCAGTTATGGAGGGATTCGGACAGATACGCAGTATTTT. Its protein is CASSVSYGGIRTDTQYF.

In its sample, this clonotype was seen many times. The V and J genes are TRBV7-8 and TRBJ2-1, with TRBD1 matching 11 bases. The CDR3 sequence is 14 residues long. Germline loops: CDR1 SGHVS, CDR2 FQNEAQ. V dropped 5 bases and J dropped 8; count of bases not matched to a gene: 5. CDR3 DNA sequence: TGTGCCAGCAGCACCTGGGGACAGGGGGATGAGCAGTTCTTC. This sequence encodes CASSTWGQGDEQFF.